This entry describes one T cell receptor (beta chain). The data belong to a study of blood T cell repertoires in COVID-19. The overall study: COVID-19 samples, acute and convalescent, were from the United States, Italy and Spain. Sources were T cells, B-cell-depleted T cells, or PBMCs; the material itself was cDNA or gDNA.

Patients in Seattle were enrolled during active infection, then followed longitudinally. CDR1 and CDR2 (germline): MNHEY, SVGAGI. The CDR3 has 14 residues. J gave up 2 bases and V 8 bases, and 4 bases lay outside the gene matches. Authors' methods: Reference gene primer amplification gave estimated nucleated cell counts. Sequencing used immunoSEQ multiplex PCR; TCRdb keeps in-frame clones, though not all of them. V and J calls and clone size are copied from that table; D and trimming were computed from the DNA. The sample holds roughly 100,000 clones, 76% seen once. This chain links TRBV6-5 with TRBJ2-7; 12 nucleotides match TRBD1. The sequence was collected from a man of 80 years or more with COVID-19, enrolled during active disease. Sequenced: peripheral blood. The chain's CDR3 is CASLGTGGPYEQYF. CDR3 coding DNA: TGTGCCAGCTTGGGGACAGGGGGCCCCTACGAGCAGTACTTC.